Below are 4 T cell receptor beta chains sequenced from a single sample in a study of beta chain features in type 1 diabetes. General observations from the study: There was a moderate but significant shortening of TCRB CDR3s in all four CD4+ subsets of Type 1 diabetes patients.

All of the isolated RNA was reverse transcribed, so expressed TCRB transcripts were sequenced. TCRdb keeps only in-frame clones here, not all; method: immunoSEQ multiplex PCR. The sample has 55,000 to 85,000 clones; around 49% are singletons. Their recognized antigens are unknown. The sequenced sample was central memory CD4+ T cells from blood. The receptors come from a man younger than 45 with type 1 diabetes.

J is TRBJ2-2 and V is TRBV6-1; weak D call: TRBD1 (6 bases). With 7 bases removed from V and 9 bases from J, the gap between germline ends came to 15 bases. The CDR3 contains 13 residues. CDR1 MNHNS and CDR2 SASEGT come from the germline V gene. The CDR3 reads CASTDSHGWELFF. The CDR3 DNA reads TGTGCCAGCACGGACAGCCATGGGTGGGAGCTGTTTTTT.

This clone came up a few times. The gene calls are TRBV13 and TRBJ2-1; TRBD2 is a possible D gene (5 bases). This CDR3 contains 15 residues. Germline CDR1 is PRHDT and CDR2 is FYEKMQ (reference sequence). The V gene lost 1 base and the J gene lost 0 bases, with 7 bases spanning the gap. CDR3 DNA: TGTGCCAGCAGCTTAGATGGGAGCTCCTACAATGAGCAGTTCTTC. Its protein product is CASSLDGSSYNEQFF.

J is TRBJ1-1 and V is TRBV9, with a tentative D call TRBD1 (5 bases). This CDR3 region has 15 residues. The ends were cut back, 0 bases at V and 2 bases at J, with 11 bases in the middle. Germline lookup yields CDR1 SGDLS and CDR2 YYNGEE. CDR3 in amino acids: CASSVGAGRNTEAFF. In DNA form, the CDR3 reads TGTGCCAGCAGCGTAGGCGCAGGGCGCAACACTGAAGCTTTCTTT.

This clone was seen only a few times. The chain links TRBV27 to TRBJ2-3, with TRBD2 matching over 11 bases. With V trimmed by 7 bases and J by 6 bases, 3 bases remained unmatched. This CDR3 is built from 13 residues. CDR1 and CDR2 from the germline V gene are MNHEY and SMNVEV (reference sequence). The CDR3 nucleotides read TGTGCCAGCAAACTAGCGGGGGTTGATACGCAGTATTTT. Its protein product is CASKLAGVDTQYF.